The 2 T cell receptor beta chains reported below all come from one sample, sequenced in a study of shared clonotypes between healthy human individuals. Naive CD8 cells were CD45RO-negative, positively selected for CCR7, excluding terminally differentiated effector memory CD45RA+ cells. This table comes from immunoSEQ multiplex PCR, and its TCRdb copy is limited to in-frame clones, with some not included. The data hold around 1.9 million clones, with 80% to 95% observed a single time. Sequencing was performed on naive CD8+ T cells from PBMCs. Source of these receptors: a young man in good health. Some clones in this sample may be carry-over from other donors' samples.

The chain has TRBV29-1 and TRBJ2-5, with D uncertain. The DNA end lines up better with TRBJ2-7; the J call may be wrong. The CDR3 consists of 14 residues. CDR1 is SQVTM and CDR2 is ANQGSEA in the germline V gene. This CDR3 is CSVVWQENSYEQYF. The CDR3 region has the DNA TGCAGCGTTGTCTGGCAGGAGAACTCCTACGAGCAGTACTTC.

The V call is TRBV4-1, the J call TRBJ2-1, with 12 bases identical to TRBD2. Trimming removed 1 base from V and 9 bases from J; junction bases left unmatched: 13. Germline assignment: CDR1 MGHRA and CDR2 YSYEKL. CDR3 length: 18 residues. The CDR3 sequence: CASSQGLTSGGVILEQFF. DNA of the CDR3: TGCGCCAGCAGCCAAGGTCTGACTAGCGGGGGAGTTATTCTTGAGCAGTTCTTC.